Following are 5 T cell receptor beta chains from one sample sequenced in a study of cytomegalovirus exposure and HLA in healthy donors. In the PCR, 60 Vbeta and 13 Jbeta primers were used. Data came from immunoSEQ multiplex PCR; TCRdb stores just in-frame clones and leaves some out. In all, the sample yields about 130,000 clones. The sample comprised PBMCs. The source is a man aged 40-49 years in good health and CMV-seronegative.

As regards this clone: At one of its ends the junction is not consistent with the germline gene, which may arise from a read error. The chain links TRBV7-7 to TRBJ2-2; no definite D call. CDR1 and CDR2 (germline): SSHAT, FNYEAQ (reference sequence). CDR3 size: 14 residues. CDR3 sequence (DNA): TGTGCTAGCAGCTTAGCCGGGAACACCGGGGAGCTGTTTTTT. This codes for CASSLAGNTGELFF.

V is TRBV9 and J is TRBJ2-5, with TRBD2 matching over 15 bases. V trimming: 2 bases; J trimming: 1 base; junction bases outside the gene matches: 3. The CDR3 has 17 amino acids. The germline CDR1 and CDR2 sequences are SGDLS and YYNGEE. The CDR3 protein is CASSVTGLAGGQETQYF. CDR3 DNA sequence: TGTGCCAGCAGCGTCACGGGACTAGCGGGAGGCCAAGAGACCCAGTACTTC. The whole variable domain, filled in from reference TRBV9 and TRBJ2-5, reads DSGVTQTPKHLITATGQRVTLRCSPRSGDLSVYWYQQSLDQGLQFLIQYYNGEERAKGNILERFSAQQFPDLHSELNLSSLELGDSALYFCASSVTGLAGGQETQYFGPGTRLLVL.

The gene calls are TRBV19 and TRBJ1-2; 10 bases map to TRBD1. The V gene's germline CDR1 is LNHDA and CDR2 SQIVND (reference sequence). This CDR3 contains 16 residues. The V gene end was trimmed by 5 bases and the J gene end by 0 bases; junction bases not matched to a gene: 6. The CDR3: CASSPRGQGSNYGYTF. CDR3 in DNA: TGTGCCAGTAGTCCACGGGGACAGGGGTCTAACTATGGCTACACCTTC.

This CDR3 reads CASSEWVVGAGANVLTF. Written as DNA, the CDR3 is TGTGCCAGCAGTGAATGGGTTGTGGGCGCTGGGGCCAACGTCCTGACTTTC. The V gene is TRBV6-1, the J gene TRBJ2-6; D unresolved. The germline gives CDR1 MNHNS, CDR2 SASEGT. V gave up 2 bases and J gave up 2 bases, with 13 bases separating them. There are 17 residues in the CDR3.

Remarks on this clone: At one boundary the junction diverges from the germline segment, which might be a read error. The chain employs TRBV7-2 and TRBJ2-7; TRBD1 agrees at 8 bases. This CDR3 spans 16 amino acids. Germline values: CDR1 SGHTA, CDR2 FQGNSA. CDR3 sequence reads: CASSQTGTGLFYEQCF. CDR3 sequence (DNA): TGTGCCAGCAGCCAAACCGGGACAGGCCTCTTCTACGAGCAGTGCTTC. The entire variable domain, with the rest obtained from reference TRBV7-2 and TRBJ2-7, is as follows: GAGVSQSPSNKVTEKGKDVELRCDPISGHTALYWYRQSLGQGLEFLIYFQGNSAPDKSGLPSDRFSAERTGGSVSTLTIQRTQQEDSAVYLCASSQTGTGLFYEQCFGPGTRLTVT.